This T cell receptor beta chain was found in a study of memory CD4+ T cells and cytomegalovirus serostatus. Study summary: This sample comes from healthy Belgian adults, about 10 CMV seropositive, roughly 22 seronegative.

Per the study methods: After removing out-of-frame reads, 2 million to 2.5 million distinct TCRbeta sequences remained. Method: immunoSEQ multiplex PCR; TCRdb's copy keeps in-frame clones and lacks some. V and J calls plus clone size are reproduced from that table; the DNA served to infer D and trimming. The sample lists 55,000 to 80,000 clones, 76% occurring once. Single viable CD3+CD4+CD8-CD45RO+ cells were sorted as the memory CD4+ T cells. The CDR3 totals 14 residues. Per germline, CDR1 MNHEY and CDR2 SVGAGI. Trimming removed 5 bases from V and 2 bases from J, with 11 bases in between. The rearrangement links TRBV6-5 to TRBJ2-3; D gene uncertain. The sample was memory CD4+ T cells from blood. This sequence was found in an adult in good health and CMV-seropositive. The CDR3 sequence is CASSLGYLTDTQYF. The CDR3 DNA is TGTGCCAGCAGTCTTGGGTACCTCACAGATACGCAGTATTTT.